This T cell receptor beta chain was profiled in a study of T cell responses to AZD1222 COVID-19 vaccine. Whole-study findings and limits: Sampling that yielded the repertoires occurred only after the peak T cell response. The donor group comprised mostly white British people and more females; the analysis possibly underestimated clonal diversity. Vaccination with two AZD1222 doses was followed by a rise in Spike-specific TCR breadth and depth.

TCRdb's copy holds only in-frame clones and misses some; the assay was immunoSEQ multiplex PCR. The table has 110,000 to 150,000 clones, over 85% seen once; the top ten hold under 6.5%. The CDR3 extends over 12 amino acids. Germline V gives CDR1 SGHRS, CDR2 YFSETQ. The V end lost 2 bases, the J end lost 4 bases, and 7 bases lay between the germline ends. Worth noting for this clone: The antigen is undetermined.

The sequencing used peripheral blood, collected on day 0 of AZD1222 vaccination. The origin of this receptor is an adult in good health. V gene TRBV5-1 combines with J gene TRBJ2-7, with D uncertain. CDR3 in DNA: TGCGCCAGCAGCTTAAACGGGTACGAGCAGTACTTC. It encodes CASSLNGYEQYF.